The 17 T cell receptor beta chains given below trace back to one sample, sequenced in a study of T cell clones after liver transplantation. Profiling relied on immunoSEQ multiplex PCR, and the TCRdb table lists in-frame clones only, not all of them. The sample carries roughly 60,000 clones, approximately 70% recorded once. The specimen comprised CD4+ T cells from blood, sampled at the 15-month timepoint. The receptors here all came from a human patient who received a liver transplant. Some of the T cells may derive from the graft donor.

The CDR3 sequence is CASSLQGSLETQYF. The CDR3 DNA is TGTGCCAGCAGCTTACAGGGTTCCCTCGAGACCCAGTACTTC. This chain uses TRBV11-2 with TRBJ2-5; D may be TRBD1 (5 bases). The ends were cut back, 2 bases at V and 5 bases at J, with 12 bases in the middle. Germline V gives CDR1 SGHAT, CDR2 FQNNGV. There are 14 residues in the CDR3.

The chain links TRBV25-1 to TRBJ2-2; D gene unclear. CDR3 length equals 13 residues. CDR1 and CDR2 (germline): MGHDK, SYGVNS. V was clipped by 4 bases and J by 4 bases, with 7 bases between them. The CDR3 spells CASSVGVTGELFF. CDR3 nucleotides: TGTGCCAGCAGTGTCGGAGTCACCGGGGAGCTGTTTTTT. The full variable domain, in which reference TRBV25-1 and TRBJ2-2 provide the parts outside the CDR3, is EADIYQTPRYLVIGTGKKITLECSQTMGHDKMYWYQQDPGMELHLIHYSYGVNSTEKGDLSSESTVSRIRTEHFPLTLESARPSHTSQYLCASSVGVTGELFFGEGSRLTVL.

In DNA form, the CDR3 reads TGTGCCAGCAGCTTAGCTCCCCTTAACCAAGATACGCAGTATTTT. Translated: CASSLAPLNQDTQYF. The genes are TRBV11-2 and TRBJ2-3, with D hard to call. The germline V gene has CDR1 SGHAT and CDR2 FQNNGV. Trimming cost V 1 base and J 5 bases, with 13 bases left between them. The CDR3 runs to 15 residues.

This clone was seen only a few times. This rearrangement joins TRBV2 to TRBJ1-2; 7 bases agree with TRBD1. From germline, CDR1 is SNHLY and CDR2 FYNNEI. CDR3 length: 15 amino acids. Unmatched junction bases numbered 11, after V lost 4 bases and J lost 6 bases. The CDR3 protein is CASSAETGQSHGYTF. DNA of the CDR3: TGTGCCAGCAGTGCTGAGACAGGGCAGTCTCATGGCTACACCTTC.

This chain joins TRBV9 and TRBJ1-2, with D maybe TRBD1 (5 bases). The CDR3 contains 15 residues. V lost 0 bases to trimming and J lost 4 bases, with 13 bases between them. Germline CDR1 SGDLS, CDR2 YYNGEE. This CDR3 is CASSVAPDSIYGYTF. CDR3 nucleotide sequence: TGTGCCAGCAGCGTAGCTCCAGACAGCATCTATGGCTACACCTTC.

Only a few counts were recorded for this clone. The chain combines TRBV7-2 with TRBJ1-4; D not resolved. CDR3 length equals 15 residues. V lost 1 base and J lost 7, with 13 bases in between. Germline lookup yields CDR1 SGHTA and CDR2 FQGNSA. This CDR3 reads CASSLDRRSSEKLFF. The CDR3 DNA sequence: TGTGCCAGCAGCTTAGACAGAAGATCCAGTGAAAAACTGTTTTTT.

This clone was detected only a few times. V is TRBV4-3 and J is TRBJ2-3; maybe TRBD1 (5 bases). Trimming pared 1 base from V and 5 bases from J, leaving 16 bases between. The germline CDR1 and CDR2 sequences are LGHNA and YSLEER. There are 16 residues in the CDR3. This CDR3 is CASSQGGVNRGDTQYF. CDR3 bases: TGCGCCAGCAGCCAAGGAGGTGTCAATAGGGGAGATACGCAGTATTTT.

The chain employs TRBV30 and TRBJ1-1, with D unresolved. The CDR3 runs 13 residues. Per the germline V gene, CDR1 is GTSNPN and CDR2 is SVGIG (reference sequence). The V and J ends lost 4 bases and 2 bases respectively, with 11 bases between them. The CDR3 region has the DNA TGTGCCTGGAAGGGCCCATCAAACACTGAAGCTTTCTTT. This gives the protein CAWKGPSNTEAFF.

The CDR3 DNA is TGTGCCAGCAGCACCCAGACCAGCGGGGTGCGTACGCAGTATTTT. This sequence encodes CASSTQTSGVRTQYF. The genes are TRBV7-2 and TRBJ2-3; 7 bases fit TRBD2. Trimming cost V 5 bases and J 8 bases; bases outside gene matches: 13. The CDR3 is 15 amino acids. The V gene's germline CDR1 is SGHTA and CDR2 FQGNSA.

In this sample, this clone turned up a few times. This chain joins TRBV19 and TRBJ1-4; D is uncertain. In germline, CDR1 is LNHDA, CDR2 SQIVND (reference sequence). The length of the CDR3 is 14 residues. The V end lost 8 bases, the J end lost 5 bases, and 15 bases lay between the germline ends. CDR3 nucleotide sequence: TGTGCCAGTCGAAGCAGTGACCGGAATGAAAAACTGTTTTTT. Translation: CASRSSDRNEKLFF. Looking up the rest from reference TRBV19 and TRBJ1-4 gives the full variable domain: DGGITQSPKYLFRKEGQNVTLSCEQNLNHDAMYWYRQDPGQGLRLIYYSQIVNDFQKGDIAEGYSVSREKKESFPLTVTSAQKNPTAFYLCASRSSDRNEKLFFGSGTQLSVL.

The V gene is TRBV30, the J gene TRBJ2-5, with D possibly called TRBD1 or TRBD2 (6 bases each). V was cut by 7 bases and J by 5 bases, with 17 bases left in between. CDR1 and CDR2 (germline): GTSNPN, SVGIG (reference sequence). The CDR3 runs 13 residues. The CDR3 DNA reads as TGTGCCTCAAAATTAATAGGGGGGGAGACCCAGTACTTC. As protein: CASKLIGGETQYF.

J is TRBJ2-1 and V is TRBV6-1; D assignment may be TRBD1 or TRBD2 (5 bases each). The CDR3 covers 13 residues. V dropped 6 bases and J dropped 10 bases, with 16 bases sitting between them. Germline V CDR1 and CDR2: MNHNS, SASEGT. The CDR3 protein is CASRHSRRDEQFF. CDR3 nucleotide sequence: TGTGCCAGCAGACACTCCAGAAGGGACGAGCAGTTCTTC.

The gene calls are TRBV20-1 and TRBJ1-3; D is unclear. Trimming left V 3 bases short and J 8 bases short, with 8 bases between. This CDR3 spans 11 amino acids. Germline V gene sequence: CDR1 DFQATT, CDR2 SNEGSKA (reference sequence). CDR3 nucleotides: TGCAGTGCTAGCCTCCAGGACACCATATATTTT. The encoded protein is CSASLQDTIYF.

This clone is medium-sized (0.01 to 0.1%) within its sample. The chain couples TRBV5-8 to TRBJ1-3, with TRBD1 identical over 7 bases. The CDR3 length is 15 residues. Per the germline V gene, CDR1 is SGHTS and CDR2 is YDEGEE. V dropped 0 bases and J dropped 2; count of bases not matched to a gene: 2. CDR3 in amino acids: CASSLGQGAGNTIYF. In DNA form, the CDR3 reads TGTGCCAGCAGCTTGGGGCAGGGGGCTGGAAACACCATATATTTT.

The CDR3 nucleotides are TGCGCCAGCAGCTTGGGTGGCATGTCCTACAATGAGCAGTTCTTC. It codes for CASSLGGMSYNEQFF. V is TRBV5-1 and J is TRBJ2-1; D call uncertain. The V gene's germline CDR1 is SGHRS and CDR2 YFSETQ. CDR3 size: 15 residues. V was clipped by 0 bases and J by 1 base, with 8 bases between them.

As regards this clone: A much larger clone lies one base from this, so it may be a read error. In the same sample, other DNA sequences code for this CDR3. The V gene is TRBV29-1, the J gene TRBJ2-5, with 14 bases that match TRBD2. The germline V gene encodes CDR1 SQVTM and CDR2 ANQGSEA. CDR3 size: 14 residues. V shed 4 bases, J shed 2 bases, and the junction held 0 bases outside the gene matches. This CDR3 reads CSVGLAGGQETQYF. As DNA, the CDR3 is TGCAGCGTTGGACTAGCGGGGGGGCAAGAGACCCAGTACTTC.

The CDR3 loop is CASSSRGSGSTETQYF. CDR3 DNA sequence: TGTGCCAGCAGTTCCCGGGGTAGCGGGAGTACCGAGACCCAGTACTTC. This rearrangement joins TRBV6-6 to TRBJ2-5; 9 bases fit TRBD2. V shed 4 bases, J shed 5 bases, and the junction held 11 bases outside the gene matches. The CDR3 is 16 amino acids. The V gene's germline CDR1 is MNHNY and CDR2 SVGAGI (reference sequence).